Listed below are T cell receptor beta chains from one sample, sequenced in a study of cytomegalovirus exposure and HLA in healthy donors. Libraries were prepared by immunoSEQ multiplex PCR; TCRdb keeps only in-frame clonotypes and omits some of them. The sample gives roughly 140,000 clones, 85% to 90% of which show up once; about 3% is in the top ten. Sequencing used PBMCs. The origin of the receptors is a woman in her late teens or twenties in good health and CMV-seropositive. Both conserved end residues are part of each CDR3. Fields, in order: V gene, J gene, clone size, D gene, CDR3 protein, CDR3 DNA. A D gene is named only where the DNA matches it firmly. Clone size appears in some rows only: once, few, many, or a class for an expanded clone.

v_call: TRBV29-1
j_call: TRBJ2-7
clone_size: .
d_call: .
cdr3_aa: CSVEERPGTYEQYF
cdr3_nt: TGCAGCGTTGAGGAGCGGCCAGGAACCTACGAGCAGTACTTC

v_call: TRBV30
j_call: TRBJ2-7
clone_size: .
d_call: .
cdr3_aa: CAWSIRVGGPSYEQYF
cdr3_nt: TGTGCCTGGAGCATCCGGGTGGGAGGACCCAGCTACGAGCAGTACTTC

v_call: TRBV13
j_call: TRBJ2-3
clone_size: .
d_call: .
cdr3_aa: CASRGASGTDTQYF
cdr3_nt: TGTGCCAGCAGAGGGGCCTCCGGCACAGATACGCAGTATTTT

v_call: TRBV5-6
j_call: TRBJ1-4
clone_size: .
d_call: .
cdr3_aa: CASSLVRGEKLFF
cdr3_nt: TGTGCCAGCAGCTTGGTGCGAGGAGAAAAACTGTTTTTT

v_call: TRBV5-1
j_call: TRBJ2-1
clone_size: .
d_call: .
cdr3_aa: CASSLVPINEQFF
cdr3_nt: TGCGCCAGCAGCTTGGTTCCAATCAATGAGCAGTTCTTC

v_call: TRBV21-1
j_call: TRBJ2-3
clone_size: .
d_call: .
cdr3_aa: CASRGGRSITDTQYF
cdr3_nt: TGTGCCAGCAGGGGGGGACGTTCTATCACAGATACGCAGTATTTT

v_call: TRBV7-2
j_call: TRBJ2-1
clone_size: few
d_call: .
cdr3_aa: CASSSDSSYNEQFF
cdr3_nt: TGTGCCAGCAGCTCGGACAGCTCCTACAATGAGCAGTTCTTC

v_call: TRBV19
j_call: TRBJ2-5
clone_size: .
d_call: TRBD2
cdr3_aa: CASSIASGRETQYF
cdr3_nt: TGTGCCAGTAGTATTGCCAGCGGGAGAGAGACCCAGTACTTC

v_call: TRBV10-2
j_call: TRBJ2-1
clone_size: .
d_call: .
cdr3_aa: CASSEGTGTYNEQFF
cdr3_nt: TGCGCCAGCAGTGAGGGAACAGGGACCTACAATGAGCAGTTCTTC

v_call: TRBV7-9
j_call: TRBJ1-4
clone_size: .
d_call: .
cdr3_aa: CASNNGPGEKLFF
cdr3_nt: TGTGCCAGCAACAACGGTCCAGGGGAAAAACTGTTTTTT

v_call: TRBV7-2
j_call: TRBJ2-5
clone_size: .
d_call: .
cdr3_aa: CASSLLQETQYF
cdr3_nt: TGTGCCAGCAGCTTACTTCAAGAGACCCAGTACTTC

v_call: TRBV28
j_call: TRBJ2-1
clone_size: .
d_call: .
cdr3_aa: CASSFTAYNEQFF
cdr3_nt: TGTGCCAGCAGTTTTACAGCCTACAATGAGCAGTTCTTC

v_call: TRBV5-6
j_call: TRBJ2-5
clone_size: .
d_call: .
cdr3_aa: CASSLGRHHQETQYF
cdr3_nt: TGTGCCAGCAGCTTGGGCCGACACCATCAAGAGACCCAGTACTTC

v_call: TRBV7-9
j_call: TRBJ2-5
clone_size: .
d_call: .
cdr3_aa: CASSSYPQGIETQYF
cdr3_nt: TGTGCCAGCAGCTCGTACCCCCAGGGTATCGAGACCCAGTACTTC

v_call: TRBV30
j_call: TRBJ2-1
clone_size: .
d_call: .
cdr3_aa: CAWKKPLIDNEQFF
cdr3_nt: TGTGCCTGGAAGAAGCCCCTAATAGACAATGAGCAGTTCTTC

v_call: TRBV19
j_call: TRBJ2-3
clone_size: .
d_call: TRBD2
cdr3_aa: CASSYGSGEWGTDTQYF
cdr3_nt: TGTGCCAGTAGTTACGGCAGCGGGGAGTGGGGCACAGATACGCAGTATTTT